Here is one T cell receptor beta chain with its context. This clonotype was seen repeatedly, ten times or more. What antigen it recognizes has not been identified. No much larger clone exists at a distance of one base, and base qualities are not known. This record belongs to a study of regulatory T cells in long-lasting Graves disease (dated by TCRdb to about 2021). For context, the study as a whole: In the newly diagnosed Graves' disease group, patients had been taking antithyroid drugs for less than 3 months. TCR sequencing covered 13 persistent and 20 newly diagnosed Graves' disease patients, around 33 samples in total. Patients with persistent Graves' disease were compared with patients with newly diagnosed Graves' disease using TCR sequencing and RNA sequencing of peripheral blood. The study took place in China and was registered as a clinical trial.

The sample's time point label, decoded: newly diagnosed GD, antithyroid drugs for less than 3 months. For both TCR sequencing and RNA sequencing, RNA was extracted from PBMCs in TRIzol. The diagnosis of Graves' disease followed American Thyroid Association guidelines. Patients were recruited from an endocrinology department in Xi'an, China. Each patient gave around 9.2 milliliters of peripheral blood, collected in an EDTA anticoagulant tube. Ficoll Paque Plus density gradient separation was used to isolate PBMCs, and no additional T cell sorting was done. RNA quality was checked with an Agilent 2100 Bioanalyzer and agarose gel, and concentration with a NanoDrop 2000. Broader findings and caveats from the paper: The authors acknowledged the small sample size as a limitation that may reduce accuracy. Persistent patients shared more public clonotypes among themselves (2,741) than newly diagnosed patients did (roughly 920). Preferential use of TRBV28, TRBJ1-2 and TRBJ2-5 was observed in persistent disease, whereas TRBV20-1 and TRBJ2-1 were favored in newly diagnosed disease. Sequencing and analysis were restricted to the TCR beta chain. Because the primary lesion, thyroid tissue, could not be accessed, the study looked at peripheral blood alone. Compared with newly diagnosed patients, patients with persistent Graves' disease had lower TCR Shannon entropy and fewer highly expanded clones, which suggests clonal expansion.

Receptors were amplified or captured by multiplex PCR. TCRdb records Illumina HiSeq 4000 as the sequencer. TCR beta libraries were built with iRepertoire HTBI primers and Arm-PCR amplification of CDR3 regions. Gel purification was performed on PCR products prior to sequencing. Per the original workflow: Gene usage analysis of CDR3 amino acid clonotypes used the approximately 62 TRBV and around 13 TRBJ segments found across samples. Filtered high-quality paired reads were merged into contigs using COPE and FqMerger. BLAST was used to align contigs to the IMGT TRBV, TRBD and TRBJ reference genes, and CDR3 was defined following IMGT. Any clonotype with a frequency above 0.1% was classified as a highly expanded clone. Shannon entropy served as the measure of repertoire diversity, while the Gini coefficient captured V-J evenness. Public clonotypes were defined as clonotypes shared by more than one individual. TCRdb reprocessing: public reads trimmed at Q25 with fastp, clones called with MiXCR, in-frame beta chains kept. CDR3 protein duplicates are merged, each entry listing the most common genes and DNA. TCRdb's processing, not the authors' own work, is the source of the V and J calls. Here the sample has around 240,000 distinct CDR3 sequences; 15% to 20% occur a single time. 14% of the sample belongs to the ten largest clones.

Sequences SGHDN (CDR1) and FVKESK (CDR2) are obtained from the germline V gene. The CDR3 goes from the cysteine to the phenylalanine over 15 residues. The retained sequence is limited to the CDR3, 45 bases, with the frame set at the first base. Trimming takes 2 bases from V and 0 bases from J, and the germline ends sit 11 bases apart. The same data also went into a second study, on T cells in Graves' hyperthyroidism and ophthalmopathy. From the second report: Stable Graves' hyperthyroidism was defined as the absence of progression to ophthalmopathy over 18 months of follow-up. Hyperthyroidism patients were newly diagnosed, had a disease duration of under 2 months, and were aged 18 to 65 years. Any patient with an uncontrolled infection, another autoimmune disease, pregnancy or lactation was excluded. Diagnoses were established on the basis of clinical symptoms, serum thyroxine and TRAb, thyroid ultrasound, and orbital computed tomography. A first-round RT-PCR of the TCR CDR3 used the HTBI primer set with the Qiagen OneStep RT-PCR kit. Most expanded thyroid clonotypes (frequency above 0.001) were also detected in blood, a finding suggesting that blood repertoires may reflect thyroid immune responses. A 13 V-J signature model separated ophthalmopathy from stable hyperthyroidism, with around 91% sensitivity and 81% to 83% specificity in cross-validation and 80%/75% in testing. In validation, progression to ophthalmopathy was predicted by the model with nearly 71% sensitivity and roughly 76% specificity, a median of approximately 6.5 months before onset. To identify TCR V-J signatures that set the groups apart, the researchers used a discovery cohort of more than 95 patients, made up of roughly 45 with Graves' ophthalmopathy and some 58 with stable Graves' hyperthyroidism. Prospective prediction of ophthalmopathy was tested in an independent validation cohort of some 20 hyperthyroidism patients and 15 to 17 patients who later progressed to ophthalmopathy. For training and testing, the roughly 93 patients in the discovery cohort were randomly divided in a 7:3 ratio. In several Graves' hyperthyroidism patients, the study also compared T-cell repertoires from thyroid tissue with T-cell repertoires from blood. Following sampling, methimazole starting at 30 mg daily was given to hyperthyroidism patients, and high-dose intravenous methylprednisolone was given to ophthalmopathy patients. Libraries were constructed in a second round of multiplex PCR, after which size selection and purification were performed. Paired-end sequencing of the libraries was performed with 100 bp reads on an Illumina HiSeq2000. Raw data were processed with SOAPnuke, discarding reads with adapters, uncalled bases, mean Phred below 15, or no exact constant-primer or identifier match. High-quality paired reads were merged using COPE v1.2.5, and each unique nucleotide sequence was defined as a clonotype. Clonotypes were aligned to IMGT TRBV, TRBD and TRBJ reference segments using MiTCR v1.1. Only V-J combinations with frequency above 0.0001, covering roughly 99% of repertoires, were analysed. A TCS score was defined as the ratio between F50 (clonal expansion) and ExV (chaos), using BLOSUM62-based TCRdist between CDR3 peptides within each V-J. Welch's t-statistics and random forest reduced just over 500 V-J features to roughly 13, which were used in a naive Bayes classifier (R e1071). Sample size was not statistically predetermined, and blinding of investigators to group allocation was not performed. The paper describes TCR Vbeta CDR3 sequencing of 120 to 150 peripheral blood samples, made up of 43 ophthalmopathy patients, 70 to 75 hyperthyroidism patients and some 17 progressor patients.

This clonotype was sampled from a woman aged 25 to 45 with Graves disease. Donor details come from another sample of the same person, matched by shared clones. The material was peripheral blood mononuclear cells (PBMCs), obtained at new diagnosis, from a patient treated with antithyroid drugs. The V and J genes are TRBV14 and TRBJ2-7; a confident D gene designation cannot be given. The bases read TGTGCCAGCAGCCAACCCTTGAGCTACTCCTACGAGCAGTACTTC. Its protein reads: CASSQPLSYSYEQYF.